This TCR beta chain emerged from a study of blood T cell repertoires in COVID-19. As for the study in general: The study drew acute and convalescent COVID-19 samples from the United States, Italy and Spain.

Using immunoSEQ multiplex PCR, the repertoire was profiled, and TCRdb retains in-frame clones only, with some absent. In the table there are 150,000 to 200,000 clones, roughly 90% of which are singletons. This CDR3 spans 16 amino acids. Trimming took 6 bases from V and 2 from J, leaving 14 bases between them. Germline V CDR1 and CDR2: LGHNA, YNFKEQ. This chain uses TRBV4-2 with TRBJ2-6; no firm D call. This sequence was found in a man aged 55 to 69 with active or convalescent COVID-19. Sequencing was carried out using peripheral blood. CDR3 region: CASRLSTSPGANVLTF. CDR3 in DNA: TGTGCCAGCAGACTAAGCACCTCTCCTGGGGCCAACGTCCTGACTTTC.